The TCR beta chain described here comes from a study of cytomegalovirus exposure and HLA in healthy donors. CDR3 length: 15 amino acids. V shed 8 bases and J 2 bases; nucleotides not matched to a gene: 10. Germline V gene data show CDR1 as SGHRS and CDR2 as YFSETQ. Data came from immunoSEQ multiplex PCR; TCRdb stores just in-frame clones and leaves some out. This sample has 150,000 or so clones, with approximately 90% found just once. The receptor's source is a woman aged 30 to 39 in good health and CMV-seropositive. The chain has TRBV5-1 and TRBJ2-5; 9 bases line up with TRBD1. The sample taken for sequencing was PBMCs. The CDR3 coding sequence is TGCGCCAGTGCGGGGACGACAGGGGGACAAGAGACCCAGTACTTC. As protein: CASAGTTGGQETQYF.